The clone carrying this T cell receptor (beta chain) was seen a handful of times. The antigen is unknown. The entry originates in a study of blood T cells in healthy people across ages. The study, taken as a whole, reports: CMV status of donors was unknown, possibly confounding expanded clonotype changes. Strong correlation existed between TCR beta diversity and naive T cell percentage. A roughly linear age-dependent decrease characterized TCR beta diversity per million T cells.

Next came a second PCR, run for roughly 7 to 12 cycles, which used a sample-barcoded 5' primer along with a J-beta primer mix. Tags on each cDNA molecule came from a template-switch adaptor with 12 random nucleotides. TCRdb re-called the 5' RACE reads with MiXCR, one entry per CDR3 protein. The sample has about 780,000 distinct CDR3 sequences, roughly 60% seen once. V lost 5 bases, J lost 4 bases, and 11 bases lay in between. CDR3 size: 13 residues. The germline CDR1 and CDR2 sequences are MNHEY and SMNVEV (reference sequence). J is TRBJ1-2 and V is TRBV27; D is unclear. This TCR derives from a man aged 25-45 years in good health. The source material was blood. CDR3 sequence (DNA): TGTGCCAGCAGTAGGTCCTTAAGCTATGGCTACACCTTC. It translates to CASSRSLSYGYTF.